The clone carrying this T cell receptor beta chain was detected only a few times. Combining a sample-barcoded 5' primer with a J-beta primer mix, a second PCR ran for about 6 to 12 cycles. One entry per CDR3 protein results from TCRdb running MiXCR on the 5' RACE reads. Among 800,000 to 950,000 distinct CDR3 sequences listed, under 40% were seen once. The entry originates in a study of blood T cells in healthy people across ages. The CDR3 length is 15 residues. Germline assignment: CDR1 SEHNR and CDR2 FQNEAQ (reference sequence). With 1 base removed from V and 1 base from J, the gap between germline ends came to 9 bases.

The receptor was isolated from a man younger than 35 in good health. This sequence joins TRBV7-9 and TRBJ2-3; the D is unclear. The source material was blood. CDR3 sequence: CASSLGRLRTDTQYF. The CDR3 coding sequence is TGTGCCAGCAGCTTAGGCAGACTCCGCACAGATACGCAGTATTTT.